Following are 32 T cell receptor beta chains from one sample sequenced in a study of human T cells and chemical hapten exposure. The time point was: pre-sensitization, week 0. As for treatment: therapeutic diphenylcyclopropenone sensitization with weekly scalp DPC. TCRdb used MiXCR to reprocess the RACE reads, holding one entry per CDR3 protein. The table includes more than 100,000 distinct CDR3 sequences, approximately 12% detected once. Sequenced material: whole blood, taken in connection with sensitization to the hapten diphenylcyclopropenone (DPC). The receptors were sampled from a woman in her late teens or twenties with alopecia areata. Some clones in this sample may be carry-over from other donors' samples.

This chain connects TRBV12-5 to TRBJ2-5; D remains unclear. CDR1 LGHNT and CDR2 FRNRAP come from the germline V gene. The CDR3 totals 12 residues. V was pared by 6 bases and J by 1 base, with 6 bases between. DNA for the CDR3: TGTGCTAGTGGGTACCTCCAAGAGACCCAGTACTTC. Translation gives CASGYLQETQYF.

The V and J genes are TRBV4-3 and TRBJ2-3, with unresolved D. Germline lookup yields CDR1 LGHNA and CDR2 YSLEER. Trimming removed 0 bases from V and 0 bases from J, with 16 bases in between. This CDR3 is built from 18 residues. This chain's CDR3 is CASSQEYDRLPSTDTQYF. CDR3 in DNA: TGCGCCAGCAGCCAAGAGTATGACCGCTTACCTAGCACAGATACGCAGTATTTT.

This clonotype was seen more than once but under ten times. The CDR3 here is CASSPQPPSGNTIYF. The CDR3 DNA reads as TGTGCCAGCTCACCGCAGCCGCCTTCTGGAAACACCATATATTTT. The V call is TRBV18, the J call TRBJ1-3; D call uncertain. The CDR3 has 15 amino acids. Deletions cut 3 bases from V and 1 base from J, with 10 bases between. CDR1 is KGHSH and CDR2 is LQKENI in the germline V gene.

In this sample, this clonotype turned up a few times. The chain uses TRBV7-8 and TRBJ1-2, with D tentatively TRBD1 (5 bases). CDR1 is SGHVS, CDR2 FQNEAQ, per germline. V gave up 5 bases and J gave up 4 bases, with 17 bases separating them. The CDR3 covers 15 residues. Written as DNA, the CDR3 is TGTGCCAGCAGCCCATCAAGGGGCCGGGTCTATGGCTACACCTTC. This codes for CASSPSRGRVYGYTF.

Comment on this clonotype: A much larger clone sits a single nucleotide away, making a read error possible. The genes are TRBV7-6 and TRBJ2-2; D is ambiguous. Germline V gene lookup returns CDR1 SGHVS and CDR2 FNYEAQ. CDR3 length: 16 amino acids. V was pared by 5 bases and J by 9 bases, with 22 bases between. CDR3 residues: CASSPRTIIGGRELFF. The DNA for the CDR3 is TGTGCCAGCAGCCCCAGGACCATTATCGGCGGCAGGGAGCTGTTTTTT.

This clonotype occurred many times. This rearrangement joins TRBV11-3 to TRBJ1-3; D gene uncertain. The CDR3 has 14 amino acids. V was pared by 5 bases and J by 0 bases, with 8 bases between. CDR1 and CDR2 from the germline V gene are SGHNT and YENEEA. CDR3 amino acids: CASSPPSSGNTIYF. The DNA of the CDR3 is TGTGCCAGCAGCCCCCCCTCCTCTGGAAACACCATATATTTT. The whole variable domain, remainder taken from reference TRBV11-3 and TRBJ1-3, is EAGVVQSPRYKIIEKKQPVAFWCNPISGHNTLYWYLQNLGQGPELLIRYENEEAVDDSQLPKDRFSAERLKGVDSTLKIQPAELGDSAVYLCASSPPSSGNTIYFGEGSWLTVV.

J is TRBJ2-2 and V is TRBV2, with a tentative D call TRBD1 (6 bases). Germline values: CDR1 SNHLY, CDR2 FYNNEI. The V end lost 7 bases, the J end lost 6 bases, and 12 bases lay between the germline ends. This CDR3 spans 13 amino acids. The CDR3 here is CASKIQGAGELFF. DNA for the CDR3: TGTGCCAGCAAAATACAGGGAGCCGGGGAGCTGTTTTTT.

This clonotype is a singleton in its sample. This may stem from a read error, because a much larger clone lies one nucleotide away. V is TRBV3-1 and J is TRBJ2-3; 14 bases map to TRBD2. Germline values: CDR1 LGHDT, CDR2 YNNKEL (reference sequence). The CDR3 has 17 residues. Trimming cost V 1 base and J 1 base; bases outside gene matches: 1. The CDR3 DNA is TGTGCCAGCAGCCAAGGACTAGCGGGGGGGCGCACAGATACGCAGTATTTT. Protein product: CASSQGLAGGRTDTQYF.

This clonotype was seen more than once but under ten times. The CDR3: CSARQGGVRFSPLHF. As DNA, the CDR3 is TGCAGTGCTAGACAGGGTGGAGTGCGTTTCTCACCCCTCCACTTT. This chain uses TRBV20-1 with TRBJ1-6; weak D call: TRBD1 (5 bases). Germline-derived CDR1 and CDR2 are DFQATT and SNEGSKA (reference sequence). With 2 bases removed from V and 10 bases from J, the gap between germline ends came to 18 bases. The CDR3 runs 15 residues.

The chain has TRBV4-3 and TRBJ2-6, with D unclear. Looked up from germline, CDR1 is LGHNA and CDR2 is YSLEER. This CDR3 has 15 residues. V was cut by 0 bases and J by 1 base, with 4 bases left in between. CDR3 sequence reads: CASSQDWSGANVLTF. The DNA for the CDR3 is TGCGCCAGCAGCCAAGATTGGTCTGGGGCCAACGTCCTGACTTTC.

The rearrangement links TRBV12-3 or TRBV12-4 to TRBJ2-1; 12 positions agree with TRBD1. V dropped 5 bases and J dropped 7; count of bases not matched to a gene: 6. The CDR3 is made up of 15 amino acids. The CDR3 DNA reads TGTGCCAGCAGTAGCCCGGGACAGGGGGCTAATGAGCAGTTCTTC. Translating it yields CASSSPGQGANEQFF.

This clonotype qualifies as medium-sized. The V call is TRBV7-9, the J call TRBJ2-7, with 7 bases matching TRBD1. Germline CDR1 reads SEHNR; CDR2 reads FQNEAQ (reference sequence). V lost 4 bases to trimming and J lost 2 bases; unmatched junction nucleotides: 5. This CDR3 region has 14 residues. CDR3 residues: CASSYDRAPYEQYF. The CDR3 coding sequence is TGTGCCAGCAGCTACGACAGGGCCCCCTACGAGCAGTACTTC.

This chain connects TRBV11-2 to TRBJ1-6; no definite D call. The CDR3 runs to 14 residues. The V gene's germline CDR1 is SGHAT and CDR2 FQNNGV. With 1 base removed from V and 9 bases from J, the gap between germline ends came to 10 bases. The CDR3 reads CASSLAGWVSPLHF. For the CDR3, the DNA is TGTGCCAGCAGCTTAGCCGGCTGGGTTTCACCCCTCCACTTT.

The chain recombines TRBV2 with TRBJ2-1; D is unresolved. CDR1 and CDR2 (germline): SNHLY, FYNNEI. The CDR3 is 11 residues long. Trimming shortened V by 3 bases and J by 12 bases, and 9 bases separated the two germline ends. In DNA, the CDR3 is TGTGCCAGCAGTGAGCGCGTCATGCAGTTCTTC. Protein sequence: CASSERVMQFF.

V is TRBV3-1 and J is TRBJ1-2; 8 bases line up with TRBD1. CDR3 size: 14 residues. Unmatched junction bases numbered 4, after V lost 5 bases and J lost 2 bases. Per germline, CDR1 LGHDT and CDR2 YNNKEL (reference sequence). CDR3 coding DNA: TGTGCCAGCAGCTCCAGACAGGGGAACTATGGCTACACCTTC. Protein sequence: CASSSRQGNYGYTF.

The V and J genes are TRBV7-2 and TRBJ2-7, with D maybe TRBD1 (5 bases). Germline V gene data show CDR1 as SGHTA and CDR2 as FQGNSA. The ends were cut back, 1 base at V and 0 bases at J, with 10 bases in the middle. This CDR3 is 15 amino acids long. CDR3 residues: CASSLEGASSYEQYF. As DNA, the CDR3 is TGTGCCAGCAGCTTAGAAGGGGCTAGCTCCTACGAGCAGTACTTC.

The V and J genes are TRBV6-2 or TRBV6-3 and TRBJ2-6, with D maybe TRBD1 (6 bases). The CDR3 contains 17 residues. Trimming removed 7 bases from V and 2 bases from J, with 18 bases in between. Germline V gene data show CDR1 as MNHEY and CDR2 as SVGEGT. CDR3 nucleotides: TGTGCCAGCATCGCAGGACAGCCCCGGCCTGGGGCCAACGTCCTGACTTTC. Protein product: CASIAGQPRPGANVLTF.

There are many counts of this clonotype. The J gene is TRBJ1-1, the V gene TRBV4-3; D gene unclear. Trimming removed 0 bases from V and 1 base from J, with 9 bases in between. Germline V lookup: CDR1 LGHNA, CDR2 YSLEER. The CDR3 spans 15 residues. The CDR3 protein is CASSQDWSENTEAFF. The CDR3 DNA reads TGCGCCAGCAGCCAAGACTGGTCCGAGAACACTGAAGCTTTCTTT.

The genes are TRBV7-6 and TRBJ1-5; tentatively, D is TRBD1 (5 bases). Germline V gene sequence: CDR1 SGHVS, CDR2 FNYEAQ. Trimming pared 3 bases from V and 0 bases from J, leaving 21 bases between. The CDR3 sequence is 19 residues long. The CDR3 loop is CASSFYSPEKGVSNQPQHF. CDR3 nucleotide sequence: TGTGCCAGCAGCTTTTACAGCCCCGAGAAAGGGGTTAGCAATCAGCCCCAGCATTTT.

Many counts were recorded for this clonotype. The chain employs TRBV19 and TRBJ2-3; D not certain. This CDR3 has 13 residues. Trimming removed 6 bases at V and 5 bases at J, with 12 bases between. Germline-derived CDR1 and CDR2 are LNHDA and SQIVND (reference sequence). CDR3 DNA: TGTGCCAGTAGCCAAGGTTGGGTAGATACGCAGTATTTT. This gives the protein CASSQGWVDTQYF.

This clonotype was recorded at least ten times. This rearrangement joins TRBV20-1 to TRBJ1-2; 7 nucleotides align to TRBD1. V shed 5 bases, J shed 2 bases, and the junction held 2 bases outside the gene matches. CDR3 length equals 12 residues. Germline CDR1 and CDR2: DFQATT and SNEGSKA (reference sequence). CDR3 protein: CSAAQGNYGYTF. In DNA form, the CDR3 reads TGCAGTGCTGCACAGGGGAACTATGGCTACACCTTC.

This clonotype came up many times. This CDR3 is CASNSPTRSPDEQYF. CDR3 nucleotides: TGTGCCAGCAATTCCCCGACTAGATCACCCGACGAGCAGTACTTC. The V call is TRBV6-2 or TRBV6-3, the J call TRBJ2-7, with D possibly TRBD2 on 6 matching bases. V lost 7 bases to trimming and J lost 5 bases, with 21 bases between them. Germline CDR1 MNHEY, CDR2 SVGEGT. The CDR3 spans 15 residues.

This chain links TRBV2 with TRBJ2-2; 10 bases are shared with TRBD2. The ends lost 1 base at V and 0 bases at J; junction bases unmatched: 5. CDR1 is SNHLY and CDR2 is FYNNEI in the germline V gene. The CDR3 is 18 amino acids. The CDR3 DNA reads TGTGCCAGCAGTGAAGAGTCTAGCGGGGGCCCGAACACCGGGGAGCTGTTTTTT. This translates into CASSEESSGGPNTGELFF.

This clonotype has a handful of counts. The genes are TRBV20-1 and TRBJ1-4, with a possible D match to TRBD1 (5 bases). With 5 bases removed from V and 4 bases from J, the gap between germline ends came to 11 bases. CDR3 size: 13 residues. From germline, CDR1 is DFQATT and CDR2 SNEGSKA (reference sequence). The DNA of the CDR3 is TGCAGTGCTGCCCGGGACGGTAATGAAAAACTGTTTTTT. This gives the protein CSAARDGNEKLFF.

This clonotype occurred a few times. The chain links TRBV2 to TRBJ2-3; no firm D call. The CDR3 covers 13 residues. V was pared by 4 bases and J by 5 bases, with 10 bases between. CDR1 and CDR2 from the germline V gene are SNHLY and FYNNEI. DNA of the CDR3: TGTGCCAGCAGTGTTTTTCCAGGAGATACGCAGTATTTT. Translated, it gives CASSVFPGDTQYF.

This chain connects TRBV29-1 to TRBJ2-5; the match to TRBD2 covers 10 bases. The CDR3 has 15 amino acids. J gave up 4 bases and V 3 bases, and 8 bases lay outside the gene matches. Germline-derived CDR1 and CDR2 are SQVTM and ANQGSEA. The CDR3 spells CSVDALAGAGETQYF. The CDR3 DNA reads as TGCAGCGTTGATGCTCTAGCGGGGGCCGGAGAGACCCAGTACTTC.

This clonotype was detected a few times. The V gene is TRBV6-1, the J gene TRBJ1-5; D not certain. Trimming cost V 4 bases and J 7 bases, with 11 bases left between them. The CDR3 is 13 residues long. In germline, CDR1 is MNHNS, CDR2 SASEGT. The CDR3 protein is CASSGAGGQPQHF. CDR3 DNA: TGTGCCAGCAGTGGGGCGGGAGGCCAGCCCCAGCATTTT.

The chain couples TRBV29-1 to TRBJ1-2, with D uncertain. Trimming shortened V by 6 bases and J by 2 bases, and 10 bases separated the two germline ends. Per germline, CDR1 SQVTM and CDR2 ANQGSEA. The CDR3 is 12 amino acids. CDR3 residues: CSVESLNYGYTF. The CDR3 bases are TGCAGCGTCGAGTCCCTAAACTATGGCTACACCTTC.

This clonotype occurred a few times. The chain carries TRBV29-1 and TRBJ2-5, with D possibly TRBD2 on 6 matching bases. The CDR3 contains 13 residues. CDR1 is SQVTM, CDR2 ANQGSEA, per germline. V lost 0 bases and J lost 5, with 10 bases in between. CDR3 region: CSVEEPGEETQYF. The CDR3 DNA reads TGCAGCGTTGAAGAACCGGGAGAGGAGACCCAGTACTTC.

This clonotype has just a few counts. The genes are TRBV5-1 and TRBJ2-2; TRBD2 agrees at 7 bases. V trimming: 0 bases; J trimming: 0 bases; junction bases outside the gene matches: 2. This CDR3 has 16 amino acids. CDR1 and CDR2 (germline): SGHRS, YFSETQ. The chain's CDR3 is CASSLVAGANTGELFF. DNA for the CDR3: TGCGCCAGCAGCTTGGTAGCGGGCGCGAACACCGGGGAGCTGTTTTTT.

The chain couples TRBV10-3 to TRBJ2-7, with TRBD1 matching 9 bases. J was trimmed by 0 bases and V by 4 bases; bases with no gene match: 13. This CDR3 region has 18 residues. Looked up from germline, CDR1 is ENHRY and CDR2 is SYGVKD. As DNA, the CDR3 is TGTGCCATCAGTGGGGGACAGGGCTCCATTCGTCGCTCCTACGAGCAGTACTTC. Amino acids: CAISGGQGSIRRSYEQYF.

This clonotype was counted a few times. CDR3 DNA sequence: TGTGCCAGCAGCCAACGGTCGACCGGCTCCTACAATGAGCAGTTCTTC. Its protein is CASSQRSTGSYNEQFF. The chain carries TRBV3-1 and TRBJ2-1; D is ambiguous. CDR1 and CDR2 from the germline V gene are LGHDT and YNNKEL (reference sequence). The ends were cut back, 2 bases at V and 0 bases at J, with 11 bases in the middle. The CDR3 has 16 amino acids.